This TCR beta chain appears in the sequencing data of a study of CD8+CD57+ T cells in acquired aplastic anemia. As for the study in general: DNA from sorted CD4+ and CD8+ cells averaged around 3.5 ug. Study-level points and caveats: Controls and patients did not differ significantly in CD8+ Simpson's diversity.

Both TCR beta VDJ combination and CDR3 sequence profiling were carried out. Genomic DNA was the template for this profiling. A single record per CDR3 protein comes from TCRdb applying MiXCR to the reads. The repertoire has about 180,000 distinct CDR3 sequences, under 55% of them found once; the top ten carry around 3%. Note on this clonotype: Its target is not known.

Trimming pared 2 bases from V and 1 base from J, leaving 9 bases between. The CDR3 has 14 amino acids. The germline CDR1 and CDR2 sequences are DFQATT and SNEGSKA (reference sequence). V is TRBV20-1 and J is TRBJ1-5; D is possibly TRBD1 (5 bases). This TCR was sampled from a human donor in good health. The sequencing input was sorted CD4+, CD8+, or CD8+CD57+ T cells (not recorded which) from PBMCs. The CDR3 nucleotides read TGCAGTGCTAGATACGGGACGAGCAATCAGCCCCAGCATTTT. Residues: CSARYGTSNQPQHF.